This record concerns one TCR beta chain sequence. Its antigen remains unidentified. This entry belongs to a study of monozygotic twins with inflammatory bowel disease. Study observations and caveats: Compared with healthy twins, IBD patients shared fewer clonotypes with others, especially with disease activity.

Germline V lookup: CDR1 MNHEY, CDR2 SVGAGI. The CDR3 has 13 residues. Using the 5' RACE reads, TCRdb records one entry per CDR3 protein without DNA. In total, the table holds approximately 400,000 distinct CDR3 sequences. Sample: blood. V is TRBV6-5 and J is TRBJ1-2; TCRdb indicates TRBD1, and absent DNA this call remains unverified. The clonotype comes from a human donor with ulcerative colitis or Crohn's disease, or a healthy co-twin of an affected twin (not recorded which). The CDR3 is CASKESGNYGYTF.